This note documents a single T cell receptor (beta chain) sequence. Its antigen is still unknown. The entry originates in a study of T cell responses to AZD1222 COVID-19 vaccine. The CDR3 has 14 residues. Germline V gene sequence: CDR1 SGHTS, CDR2 YDEGEE. The ends were cut back, 4 bases at V and 0 bases at J, with 10 bases in the middle. Notes on the study in general: Most donors were white British, females outnumbered males, and clonal diversity was possibly underestimated.

Measured with immunoSEQ multiplex PCR; TCRdb has only the in-frame clones, and not every one. This sample has around 97,000 clones, with about 92% found just once. The source is an adult in good health. The specimen was peripheral blood, collected on day 0 of AZD1222 vaccination. J is TRBJ1-1 and V is TRBV5-8, with D maybe TRBD1 (5 bases). CDR3 sequence: CASSRGQLNTEAFF. CDR3 sequence (DNA): TGTGCCAGCAGCCGTGGACAACTGAACACTGAAGCTTTCTTT.